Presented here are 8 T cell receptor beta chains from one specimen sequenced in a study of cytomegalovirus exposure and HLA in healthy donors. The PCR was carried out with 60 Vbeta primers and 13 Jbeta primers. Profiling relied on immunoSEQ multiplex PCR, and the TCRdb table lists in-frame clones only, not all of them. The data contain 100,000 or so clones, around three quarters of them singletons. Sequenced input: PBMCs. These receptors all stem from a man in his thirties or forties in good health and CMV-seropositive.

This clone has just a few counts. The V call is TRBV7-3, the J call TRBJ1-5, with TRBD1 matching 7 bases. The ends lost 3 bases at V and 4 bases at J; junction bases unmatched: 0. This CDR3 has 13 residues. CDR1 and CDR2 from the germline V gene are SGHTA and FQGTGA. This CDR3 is CASSLGQNQPQHF. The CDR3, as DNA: TGTGCCAGCAGCTTGGGACAGAATCAGCCCCAGCATTTT.

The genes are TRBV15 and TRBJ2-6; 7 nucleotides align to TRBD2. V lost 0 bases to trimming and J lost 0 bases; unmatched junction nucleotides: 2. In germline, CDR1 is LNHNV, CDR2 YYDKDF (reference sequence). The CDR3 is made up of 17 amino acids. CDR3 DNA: TGTGCCACCAGCAGAGACTCGGGGGGCTCTGGGGCCAACGTCCTGACTTTC. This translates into CATSRDSGGSGANVLTF. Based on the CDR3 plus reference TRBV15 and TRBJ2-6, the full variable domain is DAMVIQNPRYQVTQFGKPVTLSCSQTLNHNVMYWYQQKSSQAPKLLFHYYDKDFNNEADTPDNFQSRRPNTSFCFLDIRSPGLGDTAMYLCATSRDSGGSGANVLTFGAGSRLTVL.

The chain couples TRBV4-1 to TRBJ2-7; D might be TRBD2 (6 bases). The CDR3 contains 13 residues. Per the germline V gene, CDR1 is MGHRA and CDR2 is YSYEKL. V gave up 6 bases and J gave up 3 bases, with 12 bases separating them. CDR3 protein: CASSRDWDYEQYF. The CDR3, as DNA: TGCGCCAGCAGTAGGGACTGGGACTACGAGCAGTACTTC.

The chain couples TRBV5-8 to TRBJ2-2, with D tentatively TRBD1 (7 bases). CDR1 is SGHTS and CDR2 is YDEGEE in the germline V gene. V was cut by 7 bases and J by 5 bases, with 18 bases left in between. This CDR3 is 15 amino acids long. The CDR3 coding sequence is TGTGCCAGCGCGATTGCAGGGGGAGGTACCGGGGAGCTGTTTTTT. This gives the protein CASAIAGGGTGELFF.

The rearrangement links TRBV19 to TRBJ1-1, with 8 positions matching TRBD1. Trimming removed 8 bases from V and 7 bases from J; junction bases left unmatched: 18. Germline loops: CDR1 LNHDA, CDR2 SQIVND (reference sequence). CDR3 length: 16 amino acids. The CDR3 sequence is CASQKPTGTGPLEAFF. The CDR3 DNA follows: TGTGCCAGTCAGAAACCGACCGGGACAGGCCCCCTTGAAGCTTTCTTT. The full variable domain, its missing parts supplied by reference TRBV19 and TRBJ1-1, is DGGITQSPKYLFRKEGQNVTLSCEQNLNHDAMYWYRQDPGQGLRLIYYSQIVNDFQKGDIAEGYSVSREKKESFPLTVTSAQKNPTAFYLCASQKPTGTGPLEAFFGQGTRLTVV.

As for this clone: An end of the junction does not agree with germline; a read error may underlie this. As DNA, the CDR3 is TGTGCCACAGGGGGAACAGTTAGCAGTCAGCCCCAGCATTTT. This sequence encodes CATGGTVSSQPQHF. V and J are TRBV6-1 and TRBJ1-5; 7 bases line up with TRBD1. The germline gives CDR1 MNHNS, CDR2 SASEGT. The CDR3 spans 14 residues.

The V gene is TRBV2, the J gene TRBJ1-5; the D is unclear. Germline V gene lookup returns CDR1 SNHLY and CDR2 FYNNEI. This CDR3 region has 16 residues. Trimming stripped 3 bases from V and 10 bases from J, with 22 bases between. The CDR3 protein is CASSELQHPRKNPQHF. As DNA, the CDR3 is TGTGCCAGCAGTGAGCTCCAACACCCACGTAAAAATCCCCAGCATTTT.

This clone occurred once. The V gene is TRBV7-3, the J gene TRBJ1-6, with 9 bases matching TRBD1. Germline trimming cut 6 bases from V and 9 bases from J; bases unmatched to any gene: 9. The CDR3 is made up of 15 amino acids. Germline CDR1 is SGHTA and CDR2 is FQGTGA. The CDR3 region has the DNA TGTGCCAGCAGTCGCTCGGGACAGGGCGGTTCACCCCTCCACTTT. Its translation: CASSRSGQGGSPLHF.